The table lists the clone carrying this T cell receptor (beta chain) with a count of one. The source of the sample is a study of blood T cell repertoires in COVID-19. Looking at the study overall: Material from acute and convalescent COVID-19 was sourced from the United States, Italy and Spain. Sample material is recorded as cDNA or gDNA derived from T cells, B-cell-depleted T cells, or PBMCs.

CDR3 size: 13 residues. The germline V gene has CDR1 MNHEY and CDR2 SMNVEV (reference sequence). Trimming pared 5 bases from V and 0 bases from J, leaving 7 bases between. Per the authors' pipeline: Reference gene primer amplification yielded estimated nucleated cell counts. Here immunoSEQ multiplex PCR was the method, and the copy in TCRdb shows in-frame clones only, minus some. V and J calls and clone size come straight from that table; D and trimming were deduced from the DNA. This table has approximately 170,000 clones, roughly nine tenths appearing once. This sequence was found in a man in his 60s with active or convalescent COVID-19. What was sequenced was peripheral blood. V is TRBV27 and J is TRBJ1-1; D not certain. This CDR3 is CASSISMNTEAFF. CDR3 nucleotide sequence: TGTGCCAGCAGTATAAGCATGAACACTGAAGCTTTCTTT.